What follows describes a single TCR beta chain. The target antigen is unknown. This entry belongs to a study of T cell responses to AZD1222 COVID-19 vaccine. Overall study results and limits: None of the repertoires were sampled until the peak T cell response had passed. Mapped onto spike, vaccine-associated CD4 TCRs spanned it and were dominant at 160-218 and 743-854.

CDR1 and CDR2 from the germline V gene are SQVTM and ANQGSEA. This CDR3 is 13 amino acids long. The trim removed 5 bases at V and 4 bases at J, leaving 5 bases unmatched. Sequencing used immunoSEQ multiplex PCR; TCRdb keeps in-frame clones, though not all of them. The data contain 150,000 or so clones, more than 90% of them singletons. The chain employs TRBV29-1 and TRBJ1-5; TRBD1 aligns across 7 bases. This clonotype was obtained from an adult in good health. The source material was peripheral blood, sampled on day 0 of AZD1222 vaccination. The CDR3 sequence: CSVLTGINQPQHF. CDR3 DNA sequence: TGCAGCGTTTTGACAGGGATAAATCAGCCCCAGCATTTT.